One sample yielded the 4 T cell receptor beta chains listed below, sequenced in a study of graft-versus-host responses after intestinal transplantation. TCRdb's table, derived via immunoSEQ multiplex PCR, lists solely in-frame clones and lacks some. Altogether 9,500 to 12,000 clones are present, 80% being singletons, with the ten largest covering approximately 30%. The sequencing here drew on PBMCs, taken approximately 490 days after intestinal transplant. The receptors were gathered from a human patient who received an intestinal transplant, so some T cells may come from the graft donor.

CDR3: CASSPRGGVEKLFF. The CDR3 nucleotides read TGTGCCAGCAGCCCCCGTGGGGGCGTTGAAAAACTGTTTTTT. This rearrangement joins TRBV9 to TRBJ1-4, with D perhaps TRBD1 (6 bases). The CDR3 has 14 amino acids. V lost 4 bases to trimming and J lost 7 bases, with 14 bases between them. The germline V gene encodes CDR1 SGDLS and CDR2 YYNGEE.

The chain is built from TRBV4-1 and TRBJ2-5; TRBD1 is a possible D gene (6 bases). This CDR3 spans 15 amino acids. Germline CDR1 reads MGHRA; CDR2 reads YSYEKL. Trimming cost V 5 bases and J 2 bases, with 15 bases left between them. CDR3: CASSSSPTGQETQYF. The CDR3 DNA sequence: TGCGCCAGCAGCTCCTCTCCGACAGGTCAAGAGACCCAGTACTTC.

This chain joins TRBV5-1 and TRBJ1-1; no reliable D call. In germline, CDR1 is SGHRS, CDR2 YFSETQ. Trimming removed 4 bases from V and 6 bases from J, with 13 bases in between. The CDR3 contains 13 residues. The CDR3 DNA reads as TGCGCCAGCAGCCCCCTGGGGTTCCCTGAAGCTTTCTTT. Translated, it gives CASSPLGFPEAFF. Based on the CDR3 plus reference TRBV5-1 and TRBJ1-1, the full variable domain is KAGVTQTPRYLIKTRGQQVTLSCSPISGHRSVSWYQQTPGQGLQFLFEYFSETQRNKGNFPGRFSGRQFSNSRSEMNVSTLELGDSALYLCASSPLGFPEAFFGQGTRLTVV.

The rearrangement uses TRBV12-5 and TRBJ2-5; the D is unclear. The CDR3 is 13 amino acids. Trimming stripped 4 bases from V and 5 bases from J, with 11 bases between. Per germline, CDR1 LGHNT and CDR2 FRNRAP. The CDR3 reads CASGSSLRETQYF. DNA of the CDR3: TGTGCTAGTGGTTCCTCTCTACGGGAGACCCAGTACTTC.